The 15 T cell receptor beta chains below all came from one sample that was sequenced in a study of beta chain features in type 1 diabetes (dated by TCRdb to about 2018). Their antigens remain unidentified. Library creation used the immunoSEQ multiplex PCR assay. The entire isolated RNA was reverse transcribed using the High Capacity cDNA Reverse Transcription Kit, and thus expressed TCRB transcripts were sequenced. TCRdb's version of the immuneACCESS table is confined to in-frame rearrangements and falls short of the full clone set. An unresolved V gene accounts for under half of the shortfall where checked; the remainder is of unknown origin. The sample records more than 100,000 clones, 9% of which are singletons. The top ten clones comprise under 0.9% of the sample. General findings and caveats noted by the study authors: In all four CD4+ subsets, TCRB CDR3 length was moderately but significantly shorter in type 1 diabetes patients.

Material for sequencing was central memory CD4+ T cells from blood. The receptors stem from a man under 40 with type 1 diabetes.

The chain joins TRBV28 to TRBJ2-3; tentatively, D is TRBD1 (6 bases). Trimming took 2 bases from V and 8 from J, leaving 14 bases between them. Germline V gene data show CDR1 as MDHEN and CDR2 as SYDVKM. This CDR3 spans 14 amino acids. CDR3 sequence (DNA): TGTGCCAGCAGTTTACAGGGGTCGGCCCTTACGCAGTATTTT. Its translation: CASSLQGSALTQYF.

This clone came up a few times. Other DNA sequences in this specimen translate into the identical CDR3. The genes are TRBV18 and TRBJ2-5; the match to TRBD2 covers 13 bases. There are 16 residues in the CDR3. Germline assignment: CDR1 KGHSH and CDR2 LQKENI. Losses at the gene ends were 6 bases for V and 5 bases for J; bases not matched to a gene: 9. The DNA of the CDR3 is TGTGCCAGCTCCCCCCCACTAGCGGGGGGGCGGGAGACCCAGTACTTC. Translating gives CASSPPLAGGRETQYF.

The CDR3 DNA reads as TGTGCCTGGAGTGTACCCGGGATGCGGCCCCAGCATTTT. Translating it yields CAWSVPGMRPQHF. The chain is built from TRBV30 and TRBJ1-5; no clear D. V gave up 0 bases and J gave up 9 bases, with 12 bases separating them. The CDR3 has 13 residues. The germline V gene encodes CDR1 GTSNPN and CDR2 SVGIG (reference sequence).

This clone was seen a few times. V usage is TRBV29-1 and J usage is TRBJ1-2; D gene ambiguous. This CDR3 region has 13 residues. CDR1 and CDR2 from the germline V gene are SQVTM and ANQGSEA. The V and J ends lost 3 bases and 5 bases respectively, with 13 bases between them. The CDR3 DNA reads TGCAGCGTTGACCGATTACGGGATTATGGCTACACCTTC. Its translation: CSVDRLRDYGYTF.

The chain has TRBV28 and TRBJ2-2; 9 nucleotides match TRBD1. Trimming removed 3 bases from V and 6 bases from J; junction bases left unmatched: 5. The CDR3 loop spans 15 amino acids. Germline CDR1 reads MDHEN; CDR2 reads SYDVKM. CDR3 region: CASSLGTGRAGELFF. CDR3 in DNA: TGTGCCAGCAGTTTGGGGACAGGGCGAGCCGGGGAGCTGTTTTTT.

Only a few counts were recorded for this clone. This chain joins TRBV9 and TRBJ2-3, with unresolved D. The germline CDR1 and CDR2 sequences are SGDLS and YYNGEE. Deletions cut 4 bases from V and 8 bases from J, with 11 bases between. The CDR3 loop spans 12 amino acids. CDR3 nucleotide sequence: TGTGCCAGCAGCCTAGGAGTTGGTACGCAGTATTTT. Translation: CASSLGVGTQYF.

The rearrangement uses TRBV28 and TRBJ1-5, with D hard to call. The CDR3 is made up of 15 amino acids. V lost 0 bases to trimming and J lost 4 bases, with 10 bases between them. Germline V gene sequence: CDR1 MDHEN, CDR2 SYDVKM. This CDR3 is CASSLWQAANQPQHF. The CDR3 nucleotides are TGTGCCAGCAGTTTATGGCAGGCCGCTAATCAGCCCCAGCATTTT. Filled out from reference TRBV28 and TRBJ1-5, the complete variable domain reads DVKVTQSSRYLVKRTGEKVFLECVQDMDHENMFWYRQDPGLGLRLIYFSYDVKMKEKGDIPEGYSVSREKKERFSLILESASTNQTSMYLCASSLWQAANQPQHFGDGTRLSIL.

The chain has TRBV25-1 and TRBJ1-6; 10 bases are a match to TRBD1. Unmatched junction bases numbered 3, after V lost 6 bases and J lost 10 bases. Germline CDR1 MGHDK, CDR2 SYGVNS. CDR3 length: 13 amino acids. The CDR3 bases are TGTGCCAGCAGGGGACAGGGGAAATCACCCCTCCACTTT. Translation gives CASRGQGKSPLHF. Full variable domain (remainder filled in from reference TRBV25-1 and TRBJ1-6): EADIYQTPRYLVIGTGKKITLECSQTMGHDKMYWYQQDPGMELHLIHYSYGVNSTEKGDLSSESTVSRIRTEHFPLTLESARPSHTSQYLCASRGQGKSPLHFGNGTRLTVT.

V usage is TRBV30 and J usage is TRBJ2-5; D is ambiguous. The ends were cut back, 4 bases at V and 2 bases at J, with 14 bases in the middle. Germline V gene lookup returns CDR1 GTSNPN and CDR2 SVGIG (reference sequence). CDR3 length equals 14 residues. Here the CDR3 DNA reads TGTGCCTGGACAATTAGTGCTAAGCAAGAGACCCAGTACTTC. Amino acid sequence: CAWTISAKQETQYF.

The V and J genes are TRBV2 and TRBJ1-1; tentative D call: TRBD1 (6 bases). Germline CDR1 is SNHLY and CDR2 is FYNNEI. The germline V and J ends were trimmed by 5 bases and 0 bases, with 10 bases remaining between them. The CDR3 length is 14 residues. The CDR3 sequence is CASSRDNLNTEAFF. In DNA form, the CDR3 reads TGTGCCAGCAGTCGGGACAACTTGAACACTGAAGCTTTCTTT.

CDR3 sequence reads: CASSLQGANNEQFF. CDR3 in DNA: TGTGCCAGCAGTTTACAGGGGGCTAACAATGAGCAGTTCTTC. The rearrangement joins TRBV27 to TRBJ2-1; TRBD1 aligns across 8 bases. The CDR3 extends over 14 amino acids. V trimming: 2 bases; J trimming: 5 bases; junction bases outside the gene matches: 2. The V gene's germline CDR1 is MNHEY and CDR2 SMNVEV (reference sequence).

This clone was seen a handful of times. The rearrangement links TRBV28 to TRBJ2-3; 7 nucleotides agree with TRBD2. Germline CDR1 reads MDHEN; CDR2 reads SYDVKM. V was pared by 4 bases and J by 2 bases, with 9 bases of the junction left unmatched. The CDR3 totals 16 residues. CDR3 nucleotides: TGTGCCAGCAGTTCTTCTGAGCGGGGCAACACAGATACGCAGTATTTT. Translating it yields CASSSSERGNTDTQYF.

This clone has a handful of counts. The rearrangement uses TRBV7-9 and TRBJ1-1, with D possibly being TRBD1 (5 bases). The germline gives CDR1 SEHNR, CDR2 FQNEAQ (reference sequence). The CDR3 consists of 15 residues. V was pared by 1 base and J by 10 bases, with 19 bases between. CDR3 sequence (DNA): TGTGCCAGCAGCTTAGGGGGACTGACCGTCGGGGTAGCTTTCTTT. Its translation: CASSLGGLTVGVAFF.

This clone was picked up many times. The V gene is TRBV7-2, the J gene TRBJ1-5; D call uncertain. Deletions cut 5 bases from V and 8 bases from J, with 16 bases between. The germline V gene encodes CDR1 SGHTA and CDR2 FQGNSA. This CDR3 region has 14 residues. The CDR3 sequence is CASSPQSGWEPQHF. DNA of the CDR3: TGTGCCAGCAGCCCCCAAAGCGGGTGGGAGCCCCAGCATTTT.

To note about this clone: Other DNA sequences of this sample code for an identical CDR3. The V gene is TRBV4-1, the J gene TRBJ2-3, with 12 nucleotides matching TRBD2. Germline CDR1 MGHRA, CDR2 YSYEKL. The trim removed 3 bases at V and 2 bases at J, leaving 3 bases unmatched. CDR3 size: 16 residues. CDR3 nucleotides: TGCGCCAGCAGCCAGAGACTAGCGGGGGACACAGATACGCAGTATTTT. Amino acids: CASSQRLAGDTDTQYF.